This T cell receptor beta chain is from a study of molecular identifiers for immune sequencing clone quantification (dated by TCRdb to about 2018). Background for the entire study: For a replicate experiment, the RNA from either approximately 20,000 or 100,000 naive CD8 T cells was divided into five aliquots, and four of those aliquots went on to sequencing. The study was a methods study using CD8 T cells to benchmark molecular-identifier clustering-based TCR repertoire sequencing (MIDCIRS) and TCR RNA copy counting.

CDR1 and CDR2, looked up from the germline V gene, are SGHDN and FVKESK. The CDR3 runs 13 residues from the cysteine to the phenylalanine. Kept here is only the CDR3 DNA, which spans 39 bases and is read in frame from base 1. V is cut by 0 bases and J by 6 bases, and the space between the germline ends is 7 bases. Overall study outcomes, separate from this receptor: A single cell's worth of spiked-in Jurkat TCR RNA was reported detectable even among 750,000 to 1,000,000 naive CD8 T cells. The naive libraries included spiked-in Jurkat TCR RNA (around nine copies' worth), and this Jurkat TCR RNA is not part of the donor repertoire. Highly expanded clone sizes could be underestimated because identical TCR molecules may share a barcode. Roughly 2.8 recovered TCR RNA copies per cell were obtained by modeling, versus 9 to 10 by digital PCR, implying a capture efficiency of 30% to 35%. When barcode sub-clustering was left out, chimeric consensus sequences inflated TCR diversity, with chimeras reaching as high as 47%. In CMV-specific effector cells, over 99% of molecules were held by clones above 20 RNA copies, whereas under 1% of molecules were held by such clones in naive cells.

Receptor amplification or capture employed PCR. Sequencing relied on an Illumina HiSeq 4000. Preparation of bulk TCR libraries followed a previously described approach, with the TCR primers listed in Table S5. Purification of total RNA was performed with the Qiagen AllPrep DNA/RNA kit. Before analysis, reads from multiple sequencing runs of one library were combined. In the original analysis: Only reads with exact TCR constant sequence were kept, trimmed to 150 nt, and grouped by their 12-nt molecular barcodes. Within each barcode group, reads were sub-clustered at a 15% Levenshtein threshold, and quality-weighted consensus sequences were built per RNA molecule. Non-functional sequences were filtered out, along with any lower-count sequence sitting one edit away from another sequence. Based on a fit of two negative binomial distributions, barcode sub-clusters having less than 20% of the maximum read count were discarded. TCRdb reprocessing: public reads trimmed at Q25 with fastp, clones called with MiXCR, in-frame beta chains kept. Rows merge per CDR3 protein into single entries with the most common DNA and genes. The V and J calls and clone size come from TCRdb's table, not from the authors' own analysis. The sample contains approximately 550,000 distinct CDR3 sequences, 20% to 25% of them found a single time. About 0.8% of the sample lies in the top ten.

This clonotype was detected many times. The target of this receptor is not known. Qualities for individual bases were not recorded, and no much larger clone is one base off. Libraries of naive CD8 T cells were built from anywhere between roughly 20,000 and 1,100,000 sorted cells, with 10%, 30% or 50% of the purified RNA used. On a BD FACSAria II, naive CD8 T cells were FACS-sorted as CD8+CD4-CCR7+CD45RA+ and collected into RLT Plus buffer. Roughly nine TCR copies' worth of Jurkat RNA were spiked into roughly 17,000-1,100,000 naive CD8 T cell samples to test detection sensitivity. Enrichment of CD8 T cells was performed with RosetteSep CD8+ T Cell Enrichment Cocktail and Ficoll-Paque, after which ACK red cell lysis was carried out.

The clonotype comes from a human donor in good health. Some libraries in this study had Jurkat cell RNA spiked in. The chain employs TRBV14 and TRBJ2-3, with the D gene uncertain. Sequencing was done on a sample of naive CD8+ T cells from blood, with Jurkat cell RNA spiked in. The cell subset or site label, read with the paper, signifies: FACS-sorted CD8+CD4-CCR7+CD45RA+ naive T cells. The nucleotide sequence is TGTGCCAGCAGCCAAGAAATCCCGGATACGCAGTATTTT. Its protein product is CASSQEIPDTQYF. When the CDR3 is completed using the reference TRBV14 and TRBJ2-3 genes on either side, the full variable domain is EAGVTQFPSHSVIEKGQTVTLRCDPISGHDNLYWYRRVMGKEIKFLLHFVKESKQDESGMPNNRFLAERTGGTYSTLKVQPAELEDSGVYFCASSQEIPDTQYFGPGTRLTVL.